This T cell receptor beta chain was recorded in a study of CD8+CD57+ T cells in acquired aplastic anemia. About the study: The study obtained an average of around 3.1 ug of DNA from sorted CD4+ and CD8+ cells. In CD4+ cells, healthy donors produced an average of approximately 11 million reads.

TCR beta VDJ combinations and CDR3 sequences were profiled from genomic DNA. One entry per CDR3 protein, called by TCRdb with MiXCR from the reads. The data contain roughly 130,000 distinct CDR3 sequences, more than 40% of them seen just once; the ten biggest clones take up roughly 2.6%. Findings and caveats of the study: Twenty-nine sequences, all CD8+ CDR3, were shared between patients and controls.

Notes on this clonotype: No antigen is known for it.

Source material: sorted CD4+, CD8+, or CD8+CD57+ T cells (not recorded which) from PBMCs. This TCR came from a human donor in good health, serving as a control.

The CDR3 DNA sequence: TGTGCCAGCAGCCTCGGGGGGCCCGGAGAGACCCAGTACTTC. This codes for CASSLGGPGETQYF. V usage is TRBV7-6 and J usage is TRBJ2-5; TRBD2 might be the D (7 bases). Germline CDR1 and CDR2: SGHVS and FNYEAQ. The V end lost 5 bases, the J end lost 4 bases, and 14 bases lay between the germline ends. The CDR3 sequence is 14 residues long.